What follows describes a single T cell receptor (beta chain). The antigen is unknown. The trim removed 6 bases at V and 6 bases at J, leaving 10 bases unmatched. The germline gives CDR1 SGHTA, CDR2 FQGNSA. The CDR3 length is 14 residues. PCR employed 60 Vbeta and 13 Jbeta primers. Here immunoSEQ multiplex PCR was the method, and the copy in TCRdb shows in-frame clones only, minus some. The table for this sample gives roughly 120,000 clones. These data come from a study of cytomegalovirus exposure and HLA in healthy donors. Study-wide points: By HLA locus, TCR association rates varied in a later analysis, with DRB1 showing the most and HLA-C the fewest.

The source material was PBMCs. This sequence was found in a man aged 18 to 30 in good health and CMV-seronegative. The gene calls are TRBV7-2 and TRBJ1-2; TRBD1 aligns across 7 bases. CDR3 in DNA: TGTGCCAGCAGTTCCCGGACAGGATCAAATGGCTACACCTTC. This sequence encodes CASSSRTGSNGYTF.